A selection of T cell receptor beta chains follows, all from one sample in a study of Graves' ophthalmopathy and Graves' hyperthyroidism. TCRdb re-called the multiplex PCR reads with MiXCR, one entry per CDR3 protein. This sample has about 740,000 distinct CDR3 sequences, with roughly two fifths found just once. Sequences were obtained from peripheral blood. The receptors derive from an adult man with Graves' ophthalmopathy. Each CDR3 is given with its conserved first and last residue. Clone sizes are given selectively: once, few, many, or a class where the clone is expanded.

J gene: TRBJ2-3
V gene: TRBV29-1
clone size: NA
CDR3 protein: CSVELTDTQYF

J gene: TRBJ2-5
V gene: TRBV29-1
clone size: few
CDR3 protein: CSVRPDIESIPQETQYF

J gene: TRBJ2-5
V gene: TRBV10-2
clone size: few
CDR3 protein: CASSQDDPGEGETQYF

J gene: TRBJ1-1
V gene: TRBV7-2
clone size: many
CDR3 protein: CASSGGPNTEAFF

J gene: TRBJ2-6
V gene: TRBV19
clone size: few
CDR3 protein: CASSRPGGSGANVLTF

J gene: TRBJ2-5
V gene: TRBV20-1
clone size: NA
CDR3 protein: CSARSLAGVQETQYF

J gene: TRBJ1-1
V gene: TRBV11-3
clone size: NA
CDR3 protein: CASSPREGEAFF

J gene: TRBJ1-3
V gene: TRBV2
clone size: many
CDR3 protein: CASKYRTGNTIYF

J gene: TRBJ2-2
V gene: TRBV25-1
clone size: NA
CDR3 protein: CASSARAPGGDTGELFF

J gene: TRBJ2-5
V gene: TRBV2
clone size: NA
CDR3 protein: CASGKPGGAWETQYF

J gene: TRBJ2-5
V gene: TRBV10-3
clone size: NA
CDR3 protein: CAIAPHLRQNQETQYF

J gene: TRBJ1-2
V gene: TRBV25-1
clone size: NA
CDR3 protein: CASSSGGQGDGYTF

J gene: NA
V gene: TRBV7-3
clone size: NA
CDR3 protein: CASSVTSTNEQFF

J gene: TRBJ2-7
V gene: TRBV10-3
clone size: few
CDR3 protein: CASSGGRLGQAVSYEQYF

J gene: TRBJ2-6
V gene: TRBV12-3/TRBV12-4
clone size: NA
CDR3 protein: CASSPPVANVLTF

J gene: TRBJ2-6
V gene: TRBV2
clone size: NA
CDR3 protein: CASPPSSGANVLTF

J gene: TRBJ1-3
V gene: TRBV20-1
clone size: NA
CDR3 protein: CSARGWVGQNPSGNTIYF

J gene: TRBJ2-5
V gene: TRBV5-4
clone size: NA
CDR3 protein: CASSQGLAENQETQYF